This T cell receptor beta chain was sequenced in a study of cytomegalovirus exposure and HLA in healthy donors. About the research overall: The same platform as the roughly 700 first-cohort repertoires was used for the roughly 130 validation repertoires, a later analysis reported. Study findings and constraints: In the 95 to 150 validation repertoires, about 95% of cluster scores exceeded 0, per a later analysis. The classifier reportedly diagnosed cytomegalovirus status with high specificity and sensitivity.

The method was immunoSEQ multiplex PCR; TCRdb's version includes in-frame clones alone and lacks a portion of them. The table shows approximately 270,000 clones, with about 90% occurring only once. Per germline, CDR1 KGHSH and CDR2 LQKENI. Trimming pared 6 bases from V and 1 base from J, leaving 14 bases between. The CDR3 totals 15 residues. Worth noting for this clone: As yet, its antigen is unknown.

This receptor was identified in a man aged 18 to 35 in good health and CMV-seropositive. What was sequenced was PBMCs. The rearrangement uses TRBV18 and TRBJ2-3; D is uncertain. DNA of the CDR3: TGTGCCAGCTCCCAGGTCGTAGGCGGCACAGATACGCAGTATTTT. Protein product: CASSQVVGGTDTQYF. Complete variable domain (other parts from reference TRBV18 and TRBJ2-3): NAGVMQNPRHLVRRRGQEARLRCSPMKGHSHVYWYRQLPEEGLKFMVYLQKENIIDESGMPKERFSAEFPKEGPSILRIQQVVRGDSAAYFCASSQVVGGTDTQYFGPGTRLTVL.